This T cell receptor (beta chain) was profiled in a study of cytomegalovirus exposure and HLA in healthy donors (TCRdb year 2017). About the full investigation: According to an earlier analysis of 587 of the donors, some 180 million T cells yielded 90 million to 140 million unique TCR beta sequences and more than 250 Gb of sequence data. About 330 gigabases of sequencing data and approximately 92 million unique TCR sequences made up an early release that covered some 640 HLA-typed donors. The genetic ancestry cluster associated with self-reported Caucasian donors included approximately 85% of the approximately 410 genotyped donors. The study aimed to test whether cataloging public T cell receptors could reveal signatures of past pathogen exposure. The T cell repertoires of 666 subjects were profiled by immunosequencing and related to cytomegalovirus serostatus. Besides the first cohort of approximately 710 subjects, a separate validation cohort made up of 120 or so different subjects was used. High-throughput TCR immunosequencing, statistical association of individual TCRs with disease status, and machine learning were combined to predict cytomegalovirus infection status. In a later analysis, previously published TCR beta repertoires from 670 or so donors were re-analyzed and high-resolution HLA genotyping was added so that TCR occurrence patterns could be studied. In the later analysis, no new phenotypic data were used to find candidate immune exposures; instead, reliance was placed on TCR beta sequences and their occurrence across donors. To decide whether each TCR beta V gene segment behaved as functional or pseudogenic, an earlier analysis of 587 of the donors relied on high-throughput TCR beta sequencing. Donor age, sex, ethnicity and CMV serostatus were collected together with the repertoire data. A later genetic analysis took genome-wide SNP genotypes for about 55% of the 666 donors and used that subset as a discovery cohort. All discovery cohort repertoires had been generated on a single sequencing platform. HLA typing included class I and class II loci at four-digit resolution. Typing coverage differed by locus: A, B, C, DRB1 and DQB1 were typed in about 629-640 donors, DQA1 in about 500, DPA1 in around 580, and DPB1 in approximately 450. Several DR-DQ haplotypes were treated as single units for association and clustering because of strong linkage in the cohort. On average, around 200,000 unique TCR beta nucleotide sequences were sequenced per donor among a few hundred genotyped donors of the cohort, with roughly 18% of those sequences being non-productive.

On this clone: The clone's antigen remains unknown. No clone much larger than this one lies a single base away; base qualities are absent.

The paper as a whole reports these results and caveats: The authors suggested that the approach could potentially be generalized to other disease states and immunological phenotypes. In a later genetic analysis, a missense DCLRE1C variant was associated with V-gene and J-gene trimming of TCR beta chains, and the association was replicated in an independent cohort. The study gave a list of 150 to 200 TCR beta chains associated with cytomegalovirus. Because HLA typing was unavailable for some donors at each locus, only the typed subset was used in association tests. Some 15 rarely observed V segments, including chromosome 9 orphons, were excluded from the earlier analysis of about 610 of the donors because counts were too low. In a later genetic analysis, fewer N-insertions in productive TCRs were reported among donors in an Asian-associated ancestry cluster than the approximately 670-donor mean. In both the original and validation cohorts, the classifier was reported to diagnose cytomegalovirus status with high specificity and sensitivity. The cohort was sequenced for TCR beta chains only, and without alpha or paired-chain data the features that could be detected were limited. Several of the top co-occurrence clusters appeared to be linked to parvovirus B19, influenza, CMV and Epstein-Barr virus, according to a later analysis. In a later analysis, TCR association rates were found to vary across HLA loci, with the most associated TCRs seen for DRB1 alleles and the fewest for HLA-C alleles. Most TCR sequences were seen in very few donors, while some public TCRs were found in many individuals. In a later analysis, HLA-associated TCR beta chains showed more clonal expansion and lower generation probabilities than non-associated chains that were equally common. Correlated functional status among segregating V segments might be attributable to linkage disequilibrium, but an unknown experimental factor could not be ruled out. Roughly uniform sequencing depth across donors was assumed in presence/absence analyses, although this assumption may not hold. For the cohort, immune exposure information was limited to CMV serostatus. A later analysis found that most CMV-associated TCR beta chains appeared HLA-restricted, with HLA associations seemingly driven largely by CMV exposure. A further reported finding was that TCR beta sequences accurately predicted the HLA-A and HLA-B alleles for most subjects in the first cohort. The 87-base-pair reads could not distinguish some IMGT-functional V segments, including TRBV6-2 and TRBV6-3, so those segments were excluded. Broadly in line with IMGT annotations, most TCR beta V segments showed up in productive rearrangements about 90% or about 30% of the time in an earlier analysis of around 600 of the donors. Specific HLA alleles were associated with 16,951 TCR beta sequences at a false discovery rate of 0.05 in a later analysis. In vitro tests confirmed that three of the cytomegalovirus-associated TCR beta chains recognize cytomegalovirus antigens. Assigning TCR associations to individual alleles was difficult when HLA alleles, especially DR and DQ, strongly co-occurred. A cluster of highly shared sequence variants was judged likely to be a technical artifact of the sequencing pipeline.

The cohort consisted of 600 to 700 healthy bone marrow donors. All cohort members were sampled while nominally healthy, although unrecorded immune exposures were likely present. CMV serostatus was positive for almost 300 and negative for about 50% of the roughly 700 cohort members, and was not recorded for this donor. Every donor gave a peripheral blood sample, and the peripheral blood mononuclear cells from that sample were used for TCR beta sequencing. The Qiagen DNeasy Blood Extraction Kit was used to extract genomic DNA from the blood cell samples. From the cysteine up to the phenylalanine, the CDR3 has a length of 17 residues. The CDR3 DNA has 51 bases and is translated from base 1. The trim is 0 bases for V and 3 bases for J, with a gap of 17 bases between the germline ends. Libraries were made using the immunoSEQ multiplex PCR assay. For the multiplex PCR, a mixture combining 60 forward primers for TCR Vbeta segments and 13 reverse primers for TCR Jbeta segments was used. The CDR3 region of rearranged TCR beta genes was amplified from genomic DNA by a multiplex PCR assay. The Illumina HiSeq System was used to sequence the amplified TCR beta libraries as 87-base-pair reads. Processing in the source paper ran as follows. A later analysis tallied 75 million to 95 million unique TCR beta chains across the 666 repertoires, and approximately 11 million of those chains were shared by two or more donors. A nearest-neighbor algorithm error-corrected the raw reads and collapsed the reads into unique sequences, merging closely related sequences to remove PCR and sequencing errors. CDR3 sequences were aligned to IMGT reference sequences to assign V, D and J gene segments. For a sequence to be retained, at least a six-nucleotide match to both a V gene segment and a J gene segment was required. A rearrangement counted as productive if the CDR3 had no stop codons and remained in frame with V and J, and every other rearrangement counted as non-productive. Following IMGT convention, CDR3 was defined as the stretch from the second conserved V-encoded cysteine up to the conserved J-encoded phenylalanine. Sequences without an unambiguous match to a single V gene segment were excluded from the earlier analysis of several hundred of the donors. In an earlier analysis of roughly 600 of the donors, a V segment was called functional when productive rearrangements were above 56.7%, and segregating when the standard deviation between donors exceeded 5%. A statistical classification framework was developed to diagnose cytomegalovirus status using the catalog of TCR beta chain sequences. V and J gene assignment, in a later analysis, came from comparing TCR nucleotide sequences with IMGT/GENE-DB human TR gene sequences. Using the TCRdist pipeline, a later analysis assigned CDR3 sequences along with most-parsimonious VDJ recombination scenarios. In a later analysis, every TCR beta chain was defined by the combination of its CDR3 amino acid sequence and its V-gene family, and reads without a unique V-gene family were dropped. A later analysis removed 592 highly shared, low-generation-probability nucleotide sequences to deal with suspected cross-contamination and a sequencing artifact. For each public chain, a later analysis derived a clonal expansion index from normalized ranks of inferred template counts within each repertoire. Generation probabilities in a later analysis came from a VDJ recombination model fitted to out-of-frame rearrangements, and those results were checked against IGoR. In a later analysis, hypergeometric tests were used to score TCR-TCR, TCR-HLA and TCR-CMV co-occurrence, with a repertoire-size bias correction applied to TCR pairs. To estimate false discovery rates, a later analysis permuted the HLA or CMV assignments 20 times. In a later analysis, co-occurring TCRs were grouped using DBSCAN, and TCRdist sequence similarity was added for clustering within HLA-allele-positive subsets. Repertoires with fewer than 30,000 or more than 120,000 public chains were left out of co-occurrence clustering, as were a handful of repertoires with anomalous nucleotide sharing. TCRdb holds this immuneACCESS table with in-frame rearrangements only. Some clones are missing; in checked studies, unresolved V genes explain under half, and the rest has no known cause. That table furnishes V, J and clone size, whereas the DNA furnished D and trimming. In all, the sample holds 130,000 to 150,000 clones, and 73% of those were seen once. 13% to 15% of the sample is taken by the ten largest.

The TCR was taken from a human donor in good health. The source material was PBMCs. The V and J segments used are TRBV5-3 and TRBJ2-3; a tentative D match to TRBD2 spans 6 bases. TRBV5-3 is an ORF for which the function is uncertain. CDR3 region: CARSLVDGSGGTDTQYF. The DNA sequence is TGTGCCAGAAGCTTGGTGGACGGGTCCGGGGGTACAGATACGCAGTATTTT.